This T cell receptor beta chain was identified during a study of shared clonotypes between healthy human individuals. Terminally differentiated effector memory CD45RA+ cells were excluded by CCR7 positive selection of CD45RO-negative cells. Clones were sequenced by immunoSEQ multiplex PCR, and TCRdb holds only the in-frame ones, with some missing. The table has some 740,000 clones, approximately 92% seen once. This TCR came from a man under 40 in good health. The sequenced material came from naive CD8+ T cells sorted from blood.

The CDR3 coding sequence is TGCAGCGTTCTTTTACAGGGGTTCGGGGAGCTGTTTTTT. Translation: CSVLLQGFGELFF. The chain is built from TRBV29-1 and TRBJ2-2; TRBD1 agrees at 7 bases. The CDR3 runs 13 residues. The V gene's germline CDR1 is SQVTM and CDR2 ANQGSEA. The V gene end was trimmed by 5 bases and the J gene end by 7 bases; junction bases not matched to a gene: 7.